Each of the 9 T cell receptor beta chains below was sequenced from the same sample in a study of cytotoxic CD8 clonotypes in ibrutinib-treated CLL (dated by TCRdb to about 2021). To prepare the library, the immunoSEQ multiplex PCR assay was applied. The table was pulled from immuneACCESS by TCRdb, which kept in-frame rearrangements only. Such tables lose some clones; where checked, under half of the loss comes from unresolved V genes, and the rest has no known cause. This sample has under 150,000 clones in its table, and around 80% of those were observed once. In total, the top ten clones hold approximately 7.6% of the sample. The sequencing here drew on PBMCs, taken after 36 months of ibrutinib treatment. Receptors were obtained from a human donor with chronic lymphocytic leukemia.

The CDR3 DNA reads TGTGCCTGGAGTAAGAGCGTGGTGGGGACGCAGTATTTT. Translating gives CAWSKSVVGTQYF. The gene calls are TRBV30 and TRBJ2-3; D not certain. The CDR3 has 13 residues. V was clipped by 2 bases and J by 9 bases, with 15 bases between them. Germline CDR1 is GTSNPN and CDR2 is SVGIG (reference sequence).

CDR3 sequence reads: CASSLAGTAQYF. CDR3 sequence (DNA): TGCGCCAGCTCCCTTGCGGGAACAGCGCAGTATTTT. The V and J genes are TRBV10-1 and TRBJ2-3, with D perhaps matching TRBD2 (6 bases). Germline assignment: CDR1 WNHNN and CDR2 SYGVQD (reference sequence). The CDR3 runs 12 residues. Trimming took 8 bases from V and 10 from J, leaving 16 bases between them.

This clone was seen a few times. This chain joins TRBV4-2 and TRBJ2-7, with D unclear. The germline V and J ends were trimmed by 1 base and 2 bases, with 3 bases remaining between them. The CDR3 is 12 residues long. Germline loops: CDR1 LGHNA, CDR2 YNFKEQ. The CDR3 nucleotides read TGTGCCAGCAGCCAAGCCACCTACGAGCAGTACTTC. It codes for CASSQATYEQYF.

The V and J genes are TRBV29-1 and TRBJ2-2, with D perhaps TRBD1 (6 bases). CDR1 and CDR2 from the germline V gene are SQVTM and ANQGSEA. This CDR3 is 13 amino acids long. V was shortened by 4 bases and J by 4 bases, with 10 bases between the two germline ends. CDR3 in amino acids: CSVARGGTGELFF. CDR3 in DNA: TGCAGCGTTGCCAGGGGCGGCACCGGGGAGCTGTTTTTT.

CDR3 bases: TGTGCCAGCAGCGCAAACAGGGAAGGCACCGGGGAGCTGTTTTTT. Translating gives CASSANREGTGELFF. The rearrangement links TRBV11-3 to TRBJ2-2; D is possibly TRBD1 (6 bases). CDR1 and CDR2 from the germline V gene are SGHNT and YENEEA. This CDR3 is built from 15 residues. The V gene lost 5 bases and the J gene lost 4 bases, with 14 bases spanning the gap.

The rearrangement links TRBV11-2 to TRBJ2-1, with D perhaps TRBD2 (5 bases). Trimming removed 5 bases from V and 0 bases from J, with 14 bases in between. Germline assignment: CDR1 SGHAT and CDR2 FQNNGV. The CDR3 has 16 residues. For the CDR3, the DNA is TGTGCCAGCAGCCGTTCAACGGGGAGCTCCTACAATGAGCAGTTCTTC. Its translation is CASSRSTGSSYNEQFF.

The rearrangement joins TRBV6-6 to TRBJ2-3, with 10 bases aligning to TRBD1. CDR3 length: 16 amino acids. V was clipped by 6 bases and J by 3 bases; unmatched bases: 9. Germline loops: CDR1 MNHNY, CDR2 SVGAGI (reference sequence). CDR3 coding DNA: TGTGCCAGCAGCCTAATCGGGACAGGGGTTACAGATACGCAGTATTTT. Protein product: CASSLIGTGVTDTQYF.

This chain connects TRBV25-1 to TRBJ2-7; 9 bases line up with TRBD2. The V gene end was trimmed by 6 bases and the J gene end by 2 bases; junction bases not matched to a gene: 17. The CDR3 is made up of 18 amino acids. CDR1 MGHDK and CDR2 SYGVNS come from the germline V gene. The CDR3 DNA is TGTGCCAGCAGCACCCCGAGCGGGAGGCGCGAATTTCCCTACGAGCAGTACTTC. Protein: CASSTPSGRREFPYEQYF.

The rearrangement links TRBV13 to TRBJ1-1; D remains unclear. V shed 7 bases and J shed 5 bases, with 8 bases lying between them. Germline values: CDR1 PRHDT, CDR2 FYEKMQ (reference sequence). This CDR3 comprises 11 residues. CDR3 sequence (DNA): TGTGCCAGCATCCTCCGGACTGAAGCTTTCTTT. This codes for CASILRTEAFF. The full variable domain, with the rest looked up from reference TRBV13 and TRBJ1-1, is AAGVIQSPRHLIKEKRETATLKCYPIPRHDTVYWYQQGPGQDPQFLISFYEKMQSDKGSIPDRFSAQQFSDYHSELNMSSLELGDSALYFCASILRTEAFFGQGTRLTVV.